This T cell receptor beta chain was observed in a study of cytomegalovirus exposure and HLA in healthy donors. The PCR was carried out with 60 Vbeta primers and 13 Jbeta primers. Generated by immunoSEQ multiplex PCR, the TCRdb table keeps only in-frame clones and is missing some. This sample has just under 95,000 clones, with more than 65% found just once. V trimming: 5 bases; J trimming: 1 base; junction bases outside the gene matches: 3. This CDR3 has 14 amino acids. The germline gives CDR1 SGHNT, CDR2 YYREEE (reference sequence). This sequence joins TRBV5-4 and TRBJ2-3; TRBD1 aligns across 8 bases. The sequence was collected from a girl aged 2-10 years in good health and CMV-seropositive. The sequenced sample consisted of PBMCs. CDR3 amino acids: CASRETGGTDTQYF. The CDR3 nucleotides read TGTGCCAGCAGGGAGACAGGGGGCACAGATACGCAGTATTTT.